This T cell receptor (beta chain) comes out of a study of human T cells and chemical hapten exposure. About the study: DPC 0.01% went on the upper back by patch test, with reading at 6 days.

As for time point: pre-sensitization, week 0. Treatment meaning: therapeutic diphenylcyclopropenone sensitization with weekly scalp DPC. This clonotype has a count of ten or more. TCRdb itself ran the RACE reads through MiXCR, one entry per CDR3 protein. The sample holds 150,000 to 200,000 distinct CDR3 sequences, roughly 30% seen once. Specimen: whole blood, collected in connection with sensitization to the hapten diphenylcyclopropenone (DPC). The sequence was collected from a woman in her twenties or thirties with alopecia areata. Some clones in this sample may be carry-over from other donors' samples.

The CDR3 is CSARDWGQGFNYGYTF. The CDR3, as DNA: TGCAGTGCTAGAGATTGGGGACAGGGCTTTAACTATGGCTACACCTTC. The chain employs TRBV20-1 and TRBJ1-2; 9 bases align to TRBD1. Germline trimming cut 0 bases from V and 1 base from J; bases unmatched to any gene: 6. The CDR3 is made up of 16 amino acids. Germline CDR1 DFQATT, CDR2 SNEGSKA (reference sequence).